These 26 T cell receptor beta chains came from one sample sequenced in a study of shared clonotypes between healthy human individuals. As defined, naive CD8 cells were CD45RO-negative and positively selected for CCR7, with terminally differentiated effector memory CD45RA+ cells excluded. TCRdb keeps only in-frame clones here, not all; method: immunoSEQ multiplex PCR. Counted here are about 2 million clones, just under 95% occurring once; the ten biggest clones make up approximately 1.2%. Sequencing was done on a sample of naive CD8+ T cells sorted from blood. The source of these receptors is a man aged 18-30 years in good health.

The chain recombines TRBV7-9 with TRBJ1-4, with 8 bases that match TRBD1. This CDR3 has 14 residues. Germline CDR1 reads SEHNR; CDR2 reads FQNEAQ (reference sequence). Trimming took 4 bases from V and 3 from J; bases not matched to a gene: 1. For the CDR3, the DNA is TGTGCCAGCAGCTCGACAGGGGCTAATGAAAAACTGTTTTTT. Amino acids: CASSSTGANEKLFF.

The chain carries TRBV6-5 and TRBJ1-4; no clear D. The germline CDR1 and CDR2 sequences are MNHEY and SVGAGI. The CDR3 sequence is 16 residues long. V gave up 0 bases and J gave up 5 bases, with 13 bases separating them. The CDR3 loop is CASSYSMGLGNEKLFF. The CDR3 nucleotides are TGTGCCAGCAGTTACTCGATGGGATTGGGGAATGAAAAACTGTTTTTT.

The chain couples TRBV7-2 to TRBJ2-3; D unclear. The CDR3 is 14 residues long. Germline assignment: CDR1 SGHTA and CDR2 FQGNSA. With 1 base removed from V and 2 bases from J, the gap between germline ends came to 7 bases. CDR3 nucleotides: TGTGCCAGCAGCTTAGGACTTTACACAGATACGCAGTATTTT. Protein sequence: CASSLGLYTDTQYF.

CDR3 coding DNA: TGTGCCAGCAACCAGGGTTTTGGTGAGACCCAGTACTTC. Protein sequence: CASNQGFGETQYF. The V call is TRBV7-9, the J call TRBJ2-5; the D gene is possibly TRBD1 (5 bases). The CDR3 spans 13 residues. The V gene's germline CDR1 is SEHNR and CDR2 FQNEAQ (reference sequence). Trimming cost V 7 bases and J 5 bases, with 14 bases left between them.

Only one count was recorded for this clone. This chain joins TRBV30 and TRBJ1-4, with D maybe TRBD1 (5 bases). Germline loops: CDR1 GTSNPN, CDR2 SVGIG (reference sequence). The CDR3 extends over 13 amino acids. Trimming shortened V by 4 bases and J by 10 bases, and 16 bases separated the two germline ends. CDR3 loop: CAWTRGWDGKLFF. CDR3 in DNA: TGTGCCTGGACCCGGGGCTGGGATGGAAAACTGTTTTTT.

The V and J genes are TRBV6-5 and TRBJ2-2; 8 nucleotides align to TRBD1. The junction had 4 bases not matched to a gene; V was cut back by 0 bases and J by 4 bases. The CDR3 is 16 residues long. Germline V gene sequence: CDR1 MNHEY, CDR2 SVGAGI. For the CDR3, the DNA is TGTGCCAGCAGTTACTCGTGGGGACAGGTCACCGGGGAGCTGTTTTTT. This gives the protein CASSYSWGQVTGELFF.

Notes on this clone: The same CDR3 arises from other DNA sequences in this sample as well. The chain links TRBV5-6 to TRBJ2-1, with D uncertain. Germline CDR1 reads SGHDT; CDR2 reads YYEEEE. V lost 5 bases, J lost 5 bases, and 8 bases lay in between. This CDR3 has 12 residues. CDR3 sequence reads: CASSLGDNEQFF. CDR3 nucleotide sequence: TGTGCCAGCAGTTTAGGCGACAATGAGCAGTTCTTC.

This chain joins TRBV7-2 and TRBJ2-2; D is perhaps TRBD2 (5 bases). Germline CDR1 is SGHTA and CDR2 is FQGNSA. This CDR3 is 17 amino acids long. Trimming took 5 bases from V and 1 from J, leaving 17 bases between them. This CDR3 reads CASSPRDYGRNTGELFF. The CDR3 DNA reads TGTGCCAGCAGCCCGAGGGATTACGGGCGGAACACCGGGGAGCTGTTTTTT.

The gene calls are TRBV6-5 and TRBJ2-7, with D uncertain. V lost 2 bases to trimming and J lost 4 bases, with 12 bases between them. CDR3 size: 14 residues. Germline loops: CDR1 MNHEY, CDR2 SVGAGI. The CDR3: CASSYGQNRYEQYF. The CDR3 nucleotides are TGTGCCAGCAGTTACGGGCAAAATCGATACGAGCAGTACTTC.

A word on this clone: Other nucleotide sequences from this sample produce the same CDR3. This chain connects TRBV4-1 to TRBJ2-3; 10 nucleotides line up with TRBD2. Looked up from germline, CDR1 is MGHRA and CDR2 is YSYEKL. The CDR3 sequence is 16 residues long. V lost 4 bases and J lost 2; bases outside the gene matches: 6. In DNA, the CDR3 is TGCGCCAGCAGCCCGCGGCTAGCGGGGGACACAGATACGCAGTATTTT. Translation: CASSPRLAGDTDTQYF.

This rearrangement joins TRBV28 to TRBJ1-1, with D possibly TRBD1 on 6 matching bases. The V end lost 5 bases, the J end lost 0 bases, and 25 bases lay between the germline ends. Per germline, CDR1 MDHEN and CDR2 SYDVKM. CDR3 length equals 19 residues. DNA for the CDR3: TGTGCCAGCAGTCCACCGGGGGGGGCGATCCGCGACTTGAACACTGAAGCTTTCTTT. Protein sequence: CASSPPGGAIRDLNTEAFF.

The sample holds one count of this clone. CDR3 residues: CASSLRDRALGFF. The CDR3, as DNA: TGTGCCAGCAGCTTAAGGGACAGGGCTTTAGGTTTCTTT. The chain recombines TRBV28 with TRBJ1-1; 9 bases agree with TRBD1. The CDR3 has 13 residues. Germline V lookup: CDR1 MDHEN, CDR2 SYDVKM. V shed 6 bases, J shed 13 bases, and the junction held 12 bases outside the gene matches. Full variable domain (missing parts from reference TRBV28 and TRBJ1-1): DVKVTQSSRYLVKRTGEKVFLECVQDMDHENMFWYRQDPGLGLRLIYFSYDVKMKEKGDIPEGYSVSREKKERFSLILESASTNQTSMYLCASSLRDRALGFFGQGTRLTVV.

This clone occurred once. V usage is TRBV11-2 and J usage is TRBJ1-1, with TRBD1 matching over 10 bases. Trimming cost V 3 bases and J 1 base; bases outside gene matches: 2. Germline V gene lookup returns CDR1 SGHAT and CDR2 FQNNGV. The CDR3 sequence is 15 residues long. CDR3 region: CASSLTGGWNTEAFF. The CDR3 DNA reads as TGTGCCAGCAGCTTGACAGGGGGCTGGAACACTGAAGCTTTCTTT.

The chain links TRBV4-1 to TRBJ1-2; D is ambiguous. CDR1 and CDR2 (germline): MGHRA, YSYEKL. V lost 2 bases, J lost 0 bases, and 10 bases lay in between. CDR3 length equals 15 residues. The CDR3, as DNA: TGCGCCAGCAGCCAACCGACGGGAGCTAACTATGGCTACACCTTC. Translating it yields CASSQPTGANYGYTF.

This clone has more than one count but fewer than ten. Other DNA sequences from this sample encode an identical CDR3 as well. This sequence joins TRBV7-2 and TRBJ2-7, with D unresolved. Germline-derived CDR1 and CDR2 are SGHTA and FQGNSA. With 5 bases removed from V and 0 bases from J, the gap between germline ends came to 5 bases. The CDR3 is 12 residues long. The CDR3 protein is CASSPSSYEQYF. CDR3 bases: TGTGCCAGCAGCCCCAGCTCCTACGAGCAGTACTTC. The full variable domain, rest sourced from reference TRBV7-2 and TRBJ2-7, is GAGVSQSPSNKVTEKGKDVELRCDPISGHTALYWYRQSLGQGLEFLIYFQGNSAPDKSGLPSDRFSAERTGGSVSTLTIQRTQQEDSAVYLCASSPSSYEQYFGPGTRLTVT.

A word on this clone: Other DNA sequences from this sample encode an identical CDR3 as well. This chain links TRBV6-5 with TRBJ2-1; the D is unclear. Germline assignment: CDR1 MNHEY and CDR2 SVGAGI. CDR3 length: 11 residues. V was shortened by 7 bases and J by 1 base, with 2 bases between the two germline ends. The CDR3 DNA reads TGTGCCAGCACATCCTACAATGAGCAGTTCTTC. This codes for CASTSYNEQFF.

The rearrangement joins TRBV6-5 to TRBJ2-2, with 13 nucleotides matching TRBD2. Per the germline V gene, CDR1 is MNHEY and CDR2 is SVGAGI. This CDR3 has 15 residues. After removal of 6 bases from V and 5 bases from J, the junction contained 3 bases not matched to a gene. In DNA form, the CDR3 reads TGTGCCAGCAGCAAGACTAGCGGGGGGACCGGGGAGCTGTTTTTT. This gives the protein CASSKTSGGTGELFF.

The chain combines TRBV25-1 with TRBJ2-1; 10 bases map to TRBD2. CDR3 length: 16 residues. Trimming at V came to 3 bases and at J to 7 bases, leaving 9 bases not matched to a gene. The germline V gene has CDR1 MGHDK and CDR2 SYGVNS. CDR3 bases: TGTGCCAGCAGTGAGTCTCTAGCGGGAGAGGTTAATGAGCAGTTCTTC. This encodes CASSESLAGEVNEQFF. The full variable domain, completed using reference TRBV25-1 and TRBJ2-1, is EADIYQTPRYLVIGTGKKITLECSQTMGHDKMYWYQQDPGMELHLIHYSYGVNSTEKGDLSSESTVSRIRTEHFPLTLESARPSHTSQYLCASSESLAGEVNEQFFGPGTRLTVL.

The chain carries TRBV5-1 and TRBJ1-5; no clear D gene. The germline V and J ends were trimmed by 3 bases and 6 bases, with 13 bases remaining between them. The CDR3 has 14 amino acids. Germline CDR1 reads SGHRS; CDR2 reads YFSETQ. The CDR3 spells CASSSIPGGQPQHF. The CDR3 nucleotides read TGCGCCAGCAGCTCCATACCAGGAGGTCAGCCCCAGCATTTT. Based on the CDR3 plus reference TRBV5-1 and TRBJ1-5, the full variable domain is KAGVTQTPRYLIKTRGQQVTLSCSPISGHRSVSWYQQTPGQGLQFLFEYFSETQRNKGNFPGRFSGRQFSNSRSEMNVSTLELGDSALYLCASSSIPGGQPQHFGDGTRLSIL.

Note on this clone: Other nucleotide sequences from this sample produce the same CDR3. V gene TRBV9 combines with J gene TRBJ2-3, with D hard to call. The CDR3 runs to 12 residues. In germline, CDR1 is SGDLS, CDR2 YYNGEE. V lost 0 bases, J lost 5 bases, and 4 bases lay in between. In DNA, the CDR3 is TGTGCCAGCAGCGTAGCCCAAGATACGCAGTATTTT. This translates into CASSVAQDTQYF.

For this clone: Other DNA sequences within the sample encode an identical CDR3. The chain joins TRBV2 to TRBJ2-1; TRBD2 aligns across 8 bases. The junction had 3 bases not matched to a gene; V was cut back by 2 bases and J by 0 bases. CDR3 length equals 16 residues. Per the germline V gene, CDR1 is SNHLY and CDR2 is FYNNEI. This CDR3 reads CASSETSGSSYNEQFF. DNA of the CDR3: TGTGCCAGCAGTGAAACGAGCGGGAGCTCCTACAATGAGCAGTTCTTC.

The chain links TRBV29-1 to TRBJ1-1; D unresolved. Germline values: CDR1 SQVTM, CDR2 ANQGSEA. There are 14 residues in the CDR3. The V end was cut by 8 bases, the J end by 3 bases, with 19 bases between. In nucleotides, the CDR3 is TGCAGCTGGTTCGGATATGAGGTTGACACTGAAGCTTTCTTT. Protein: CSWFGYEVDTEAFF.

The chain uses TRBV19 and TRBJ2-2; either TRBD1 or TRBD2 may fit D (5 bases each). The CDR3 sequence is 16 residues long. Between the trimmed V and J ends, which lost 3 bases and 3 bases, there was a span of 14 bases. Per germline, CDR1 LNHDA and CDR2 SQIVND (reference sequence). CDR3 loop: CASSMRAGQDTGELFF. The CDR3 region has the DNA TGTGCCAGTAGTATGAGGGCAGGGCAGGACACCGGGGAGCTGTTTTTT.

V and J are TRBV7-9 and TRBJ1-5, with a weak D call TRBD1 (5 bases). Germline CDR1 and CDR2: SEHNR and FQNEAQ (reference sequence). The CDR3 is 14 amino acids. V was shortened by 5 bases and J by 5 bases, with 13 bases between the two germline ends. The CDR3 bases are TGTGCCAGCAGCCAGGGCCATGGGGATCAGCCCCAGCATTTT. Translation: CASSQGHGDQPQHF.

The J gene is TRBJ1-4, the V gene TRBV19, with 11 bases identical to TRBD1. This CDR3 has 13 residues. CDR1 LNHDA and CDR2 SQIVND come from the germline V gene (reference sequence). Germline trimming cut 7 bases from V and 8 bases from J; bases unmatched to any gene: 3. Here the CDR3 reads CASKGQGDEKLFF. The CDR3 DNA follows: TGTGCCAGTAAGGGACAGGGGGACGAAAAACTGTTTTTT.

The chain employs TRBV27 and TRBJ1-2; 7 nucleotides line up with TRBD1. The CDR3 has 16 amino acids. Unmatched junction bases numbered 13, after V lost 5 bases and J lost 4 bases. CDR1 is MNHEY and CDR2 is SMNVEV in the germline V gene (reference sequence). CDR3 sequence: CASSPDGQELFYGYTF. In DNA, the CDR3 is TGTGCCAGCAGTCCCGACGGACAGGAGCTCTTCTATGGCTACACCTTC.